Shown below are 11 T cell receptor beta chains from a single sample sequenced in a study of OX40 agonist ivuxolimab in advanced cancers. The table came from immunoSEQ multiplex PCR; TCRdb's copy has only in-frame clones and leaves some out. The repertoire holds some 70,000 clones, with roughly 86% as singletons. The sample here was CD4+ or CD8+ T cells sorted from blood, taken in a trial of the OX40 agonist ivuxolimab. These receptors were obtained from an adult with an advanced solid tumor such as melanoma, head and neck, liver or kidney cancer.

The chain combines TRBV5-4 with TRBJ1-1; D is possibly TRBD1 (5 bases). Trimming left V 4 bases short and J 1 base short, with 17 bases between. Germline CDR1 and CDR2: SGHNT and YYREEE (reference sequence). This CDR3 region has 16 residues. CDR3 protein: CASSPGLNNGNTEAFF. The DNA of the CDR3 is TGTGCCAGCAGCCCGGGACTCAACAATGGGAACACTGAAGCTTTCTTT.

CDR3 in amino acids: CASSLGQLATNEKLFF. The CDR3 bases are TGTGCCAGCAGCTTGGGACAACTTGCAACTAATGAAAAACTGTTTTTT. The J gene is TRBJ1-4, the V gene TRBV5-6, with D uncertain. Trimming removed 0 bases from V and 0 bases from J, with 9 bases in between. The CDR3 extends over 16 amino acids. CDR1 SGHDT and CDR2 YYEEEE come from the germline V gene.

The rearrangement uses TRBV6-5 and TRBJ2-3; TRBD1 or TRBD2 may be the D gene (5 bases each). V lost 8 bases and J 3 bases, leaving 18 bases between the germline ends. The germline CDR1 and CDR2 sequences are MNHEY and SVGAGI. This CDR3 has 15 residues. Here the CDR3 reads CASAESWGRTDTQYF. CDR3 in DNA: TGTGCCAGCGCAGAGTCATGGGGGAGAACAGATACGCAGTATTTT.

The count of this clone is one. This chain links TRBV28 with TRBJ2-5; possibly TRBD1 for D (6 bases). The end of the DNA aligns better with TRBJ2-7, so the J call may be wrong. The CDR3 loop spans 13 amino acids. Germline assignment: CDR1 MDHEN and CDR2 SYDVKM. As DNA, the CDR3 is TGTGCCAGCAGTTTAGGCAGGGGCTACGAGCAGTACTTC. Protein product: CASSLGRGYEQYF.

The chain carries TRBV4-1 and TRBJ1-3, with TRBD1 identical over 7 bases. Germline lookup yields CDR1 MGHRA and CDR2 YSYEKL. Trimming took 0 bases from V and 0 from J; bases not matched to a gene: 8. The CDR3 sequence is 18 residues long. CDR3 loop: CASSQETTGQSSGNTIYF. The CDR3 bases are TGCGCCAGCAGCCAAGAAACGACAGGGCAGAGCTCTGGAAACACCATATATTTT.

The chain combines TRBV6-1 with TRBJ1-5; TRBD1 agrees at 8 bases. CDR3 size: 15 residues. The V segment lost 0 bases and the J segment 7 bases; nucleotides outside the gene matches: 5. CDR1 is MNHNS, CDR2 SASEGT, per germline. In nucleotides, the CDR3 is TGTGCCAGCAGTGAAGCGTCAGGGGGCAGGCAGCCCCAGCATTTT. It is translated as CASSEASGGRQPQHF.

This clone was observed once. The DNA for the CDR3 is TGCGCCAGCAGCCCAGGGCCAACTAATGAAAAACTGTTTTTT. This encodes CASSPGPTNEKLFF. The rearrangement uses TRBV4-1 and TRBJ1-4, with a tentative D call TRBD1 (5 bases). The V and J ends lost 4 bases and 0 bases respectively, with 6 bases between them. Germline assignment: CDR1 MGHRA and CDR2 YSYEKL. CDR3 length: 14 residues.

The chain joins TRBV6-6 to TRBJ1-5, with 10 bases identical to TRBD1. The trim removed 5 bases at V and 2 bases at J, leaving 3 bases unmatched. The V gene's germline CDR1 is MNHNY and CDR2 SVGAGI (reference sequence). This CDR3 comprises 15 residues. This CDR3 is CASSRDRGGNQPQHF. CDR3 DNA sequence: TGTGCCAGCAGTAGGGACAGGGGAGGCAATCAGCCCCAGCATTTT.

The chain is built from TRBV7-9 and TRBJ1-1; D uncertain. CDR1 and CDR2 (germline): SEHNR, FQNEAQ (reference sequence). V was trimmed by 5 bases and J by 0 bases, leaving 19 bases between them. The CDR3 length is 17 residues. The CDR3 loop is CASSLPASTELNTEAFF. The DNA for the CDR3 is TGTGCCAGCAGCCTCCCGGCCTCGACGGAGTTGAACACTGAAGCTTTCTTT.

The chain joins TRBV27 to TRBJ2-6, with TRBD2 identical over 12 bases. The CDR3 extends over 15 amino acids. V shed 6 bases and J 3 bases; nucleotides not matched to a gene: 0. Germline values: CDR1 MNHEY, CDR2 SMNVEV (reference sequence). Here the CDR3 reads CASRLAGGGANVLTF. The CDR3 DNA sequence: TGTGCCAGCAGACTAGCGGGAGGTGGGGCCAACGTCCTGACTTTC.

This chain links TRBV6-5 with TRBJ2-1, with TRBD1 matching over 12 bases. CDR3 length: 15 residues. V trimming: 1 base; J trimming: 9 bases; junction bases outside the gene matches: 4. Germline lookup yields CDR1 MNHEY and CDR2 SVGAGI. CDR3 loop: CASSYWGQGAGEQFF. In DNA form, the CDR3 reads TGTGCCAGCAGTTACTGGGGACAGGGGGCTGGTGAGCAGTTCTTC.